This T cell receptor (beta chain) was retrieved from a study of cytomegalovirus exposure and HLA in healthy donors (dated by TCRdb to about 2017). Study-wide context: According to an earlier analysis of several hundred of the donors, some 180 million T cells yielded over 90 million unique TCR beta sequences and approximately 300 Gb of sequence data. The aim of the study was to test whether cataloging public T cell receptors could identify signatures of past pathogen exposure. Donor age, sex, ethnicity and CMV serostatus were compiled together with the repertoire data. Besides the first cohort of hundreds of subjects, a separate validation cohort made up of over a hundred different subjects was used. To study patterns of TCR occurrence, a later analysis re-analyzed previously published TCR beta repertoires from 500 to 850 donors and added high-resolution HLA genotyping. To predict cytomegalovirus infection status, the study combined high-throughput TCR immunosequencing, statistical association of individual TCRs with disease status, and machine learning. Approximately 300 gigabases of sequencing data and roughly 80 million unique TCR sequences made up an early release that covered approximately 700 HLA-typed donors. The later analysis used no new phenotypic data to find candidate immune exposures, relying instead on TCR beta sequences and their occurrence across donors. All discovery cohort repertoires had been generated using a single sequencing platform. HLA typing included class I and class II loci at four-digit resolution. On average, roughly 200,000 unique TCR beta nucleotide sequences were sequenced per donor among more than 350 genotyped donors of the cohort, with roughly 18% of those sequences being non-productive. Typing coverage varied by locus: 629-630 donors for A, B, C, DRB1 and DQB1; approximately 500 for DQA1; over 600 for DPA1; 400 to 480 for DPB1. Of the roughly 400 genotyped donors, over 65% fell in the genetic ancestry cluster associated with self-reported Caucasian donors. An earlier analysis of around 540 of the donors applied high-throughput TCR beta sequencing to assess whether each TCR beta V gene segment acted as functional or pseudogenic. A later genetic analysis took genome-wide SNP genotypes for about three fifths of the 666 donors and used that subset as a discovery cohort. The study used immunosequencing to profile the T cell repertoires of hundreds of subjects and linked those repertoires to cytomegalovirus serostatus. Five DR-DQ haplotypes were handled as single units for association and clustering because linkage in the cohort was strong. Study-wide findings and limitations: At a false discovery rate of 0.05, a later analysis linked 15,000 to 20,000 TCR beta sequences to specific HLA alleles. According to the authors, the approach could potentially be generalized to other disease states and immunological phenotypes. For the cohort, immune exposure information was limited to CMV serostatus. Some IMGT-functional V segments, including TRBV6-2 and TRBV6-3, could not be distinguished by the 87-base-pair reads and were therefore excluded. Most TCR sequences were seen in very few donors, while some public TCRs were found in many individuals. In a later analysis, HLA-associated TCR beta chains were found to be more clonally expanded and to have lower generation probabilities than equally common non-associated chains. Because counts were too low, about 18 rarely observed V segments, including chromosome 9 orphons, were excluded from the earlier analysis of around 640 of the donors. A further reported finding was that TCR beta sequences accurately predicted the HLA-A and HLA-B alleles for most subjects in the first cohort. A group of highly shared sequence variants was considered likely to be a technical artifact of the sequencing pipeline. HLA typing was unavailable for some donors at each locus, so association tests used only the typed subset. The classifier was reported to diagnose cytomegalovirus status with high specificity and sensitivity in both the original cohort and the validation cohort. An earlier analysis of some 590 of the donors showed that most TCR beta V segments appeared in productive rearrangements either about 87% or about 30% of the time, which broadly matched IMGT annotations. When HLA alleles, especially DR and DQ, strongly co-occurred, attributing TCR associations to individual alleles was difficult. A few of the identified cytomegalovirus-associated TCR beta chains were confirmed in vitro to be specific for cytomegalovirus antigens. An association between a missense DCLRE1C variant and V-gene and J-gene trimming of TCR beta chains was found in a later genetic analysis and replicated in an independent cohort. The study gave a list of 150 to 200 TCR beta chains associated with cytomegalovirus. A later analysis found that TCR association rates varied across HLA loci, with DRB1 alleles showing the most associated TCRs and HLA-C alleles the fewest. According to a later analysis, parvovirus B19, influenza, CMV and Epstein-Barr virus appeared linked to several top co-occurrence clusters. According to a later genetic analysis, donors in an Asian-associated ancestry cluster had fewer N-insertions in productive TCRs than the approximately 630-donor mean. Correlated functional status among segregating V segments might reflect linkage disequilibrium, but an unknown experimental factor could not be ruled out. Most CMV-associated TCR beta chains appeared to be HLA-restricted in a later analysis, and the HLA associations seemed to be driven largely by CMV exposure. Presence/absence analyses assumed roughly uniform sequencing depth across donors, an assumption that may not hold. This cohort had only TCR beta chains sequenced, and the lack of alpha or paired-chain data limited which features could be detected.

The cohort was made up of several hundred healthy bone marrow donors. All cohort members were sampled while nominally healthy, although unrecorded immune exposures were likely present. The donor tested CMV seronegative and was one of the 352 seronegative cohort members. A peripheral blood sample was collected from each donor, and TCR beta sequencing was performed on peripheral blood mononuclear cells. Genomic DNA was extracted from the blood cell samples with the Qiagen DNeasy Blood Extraction Kit. V is clipped by 5 bases and J by 1 base, and the sequence between their germline boundaries is 17 bases long. Its CDR3 holds 16 amino acids, cysteine through phenylalanine. The retained sequence is limited to the CDR3, 48 bases, with the frame set at the first base. The germline V gene encodes CDR1 MNHEY and CDR2 SMNVEV (reference sequence). Library construction relied on the immunoSEQ multiplex PCR assay. A mixture of 60 forward primers for TCR Vbeta segments and 13 reverse primers for TCR Jbeta segments was used in the multiplex PCR. The CDR3 region of rearranged TCR beta genes was amplified from genomic DNA by a multiplex PCR assay. The Illumina HiSeq System was used to sequence the amplified TCR beta libraries as 87-base-pair reads. Concerning the study's data processing: Across the 500 to 850 repertoires, a later analysis counted approximately 75 million unique TCR beta chains, roughly 11 million of which were shared by at least two donors. A nearest-neighbor algorithm error-corrected the raw reads and collapsed the reads into unique sequences, merging closely related sequences to remove PCR and sequencing errors. CDR3 sequences were aligned to IMGT reference sequences to assign V, D and J gene segments. For a sequence to be retained, at least a six-nucleotide match to both a V gene segment and a J gene segment was required. Rearrangements were classified as productive when the CDR3 lacked stop codons and remained in frame with V and J, and all other rearrangements were classified as non-productive. Following IMGT convention, CDR3 was defined as the stretch from the second conserved V-encoded cysteine to the conserved J-encoded phenylalanine. Sequences without an unambiguous match to a single V gene segment were excluded from the earlier analysis of approximately 600 of the donors. An earlier analysis of 550 to 650 of the donors classified V segments as functional when productive rearrangements were above 56.7% and as segregating when the standard deviation between donors was above 5%. A statistical classification framework was built for diagnosing cytomegalovirus status from the catalog of TCR beta chain sequences. In a later analysis, V and J genes were assigned by comparing TCR nucleotide sequences against IMGT/GENE-DB human TR gene sequences. Using the TCRdist pipeline, a later analysis assigned CDR3 sequences along with most-parsimonious VDJ recombination scenarios. In a later analysis, each TCR beta chain was defined by its CDR3 amino acid sequence together with its V-gene family, and reads lacking a unique V-gene family were excluded. In a later analysis, fewer than 650 highly shared, low-generation-probability nucleotide sequences were removed to address suspected cross-contamination and a sequencing artifact. In a later analysis, a clonal expansion index was calculated for each public chain from normalized within-repertoire ranks of inferred template counts. A later analysis computed generation probabilities with a VDJ recombination model fitted to out-of-frame rearrangements, and checked the results against IGoR. In a later analysis, TCR-TCR, TCR-HLA and TCR-CMV co-occurrence was scored with hypergeometric tests, and a repertoire-size bias correction was applied to TCR pairs. In a later analysis, false discovery rates were estimated by permuting HLA or CMV assignments 20 times. In a later analysis, co-occurring TCRs were grouped with DBSCAN, and TCRdist sequence similarity was added when clustering was performed within HLA-allele-positive subsets. Repertoires with fewer than 30,000 or more than 120,000 public chains were left out of co-occurrence clustering, as were a handful of repertoires with anomalous nucleotide sharing. TCRdb obtained this table from immuneACCESS and retained in-frame rearrangements with V and J assigned. These tables miss some clones; where compared with another copy, unresolved V genes account for less than half of the shortfall, and the remainder is unexplained. V and J calls and clone size are copied from that table; D and trimming were computed from the DNA. For this sample the table gives roughly 120,000 clones, of which 80% were detected only once. The ten most abundant clones make up more than 2.5% of the sample.

As for this clone: Its antigen has not been determined. No quality values exist for individual bases; no much larger clone is one base distant.

The rearrangement joined TRBV27 to TRBJ1-1; perhaps TRBD1 is the D gene, with 6 bases matching. The sequencing input was PBMCs. This receptor was taken from a male donor in good health and CMV-seronegative. The CDR3 region reads CASSPRRQARNTEAFF. The DNA sequence is TGTGCCAGCAGTCCCCGGAGACAGGCGAGGAACACTGAAGCTTTCTTT.